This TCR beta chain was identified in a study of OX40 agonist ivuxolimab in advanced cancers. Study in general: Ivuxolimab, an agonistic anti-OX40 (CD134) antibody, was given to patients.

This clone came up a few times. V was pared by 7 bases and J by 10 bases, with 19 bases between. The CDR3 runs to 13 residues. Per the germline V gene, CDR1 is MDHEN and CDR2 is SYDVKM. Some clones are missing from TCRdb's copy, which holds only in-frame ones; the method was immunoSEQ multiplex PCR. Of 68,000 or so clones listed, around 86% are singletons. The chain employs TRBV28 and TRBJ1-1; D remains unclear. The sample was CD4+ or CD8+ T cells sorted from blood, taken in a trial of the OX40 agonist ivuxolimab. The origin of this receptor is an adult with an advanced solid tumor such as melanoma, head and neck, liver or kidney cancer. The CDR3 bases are TGTGCCAGCACGGCGCAGCCCTCGATGATAGCTTTCTTT. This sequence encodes CASTAQPSMIAFF. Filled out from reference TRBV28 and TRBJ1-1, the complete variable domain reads DVKVTQSSRYLVKRTGEKVFLECVQDMDHENMFWYRQDPGLGLRLIYFSYDVKMKEKGDIPEGYSVSREKKERFSLILESASTNQTSMYLCASTAQPSMIAFFGQGTRLTVV.